Below, 17 T cell receptor beta chains from the same sample are listed, as sequenced in a study of Graves' ophthalmopathy and Graves' hyperthyroidism. Amplification of the TCR beta CDR3 regions used RNA transcripts (as template). RT-PCR was first run with HTBI primers, then multiplex PCR in a second round. TCRdb ran MiXCR on the multiplex PCR reads and lists one entry per CDR3 protein. The sample contains approximately 41,000 distinct CDR3 sequences, more than 45% of which appear only once. The sequenced material came from peripheral blood. The source of these receptors is an adult man with Graves' ophthalmopathy.

The chain joins TRBV2 to TRBJ2-7, with 8 bases aligning to TRBD2. Germline CDR1 is SNHLY and CDR2 is FYNNEI. The CDR3 consists of 13 residues. V trimming: 11 bases; J trimming: 4 bases; junction bases outside the gene matches: 10. The CDR3 loop is CARSGRGLYEQYF. The CDR3 bases are TGTGCCCGATCCGGGAGGGGGTTGTACGAGCAGTACTTC.

J is TRBJ1-6 and V is TRBV5-1; 8 bases are shared with TRBD1. Germline CDR1 SGHRS, CDR2 YFSETQ. The CDR3 length is 17 residues. V shed 5 bases, J shed 6 bases, and the junction held 13 bases outside the gene matches. DNA of the CDR3: TGCGCCAGCAGGGACGACCTCGGACAGGGTGTTAATTCACCCCTCCACTTT. Translated, it gives CASRDDLGQGVNSPLHF.

This clonotype came up a few times. CDR3 sequence reads: CSASRGWPDQPQYF. The CDR3 DNA reads as TGCAGTGCTAGTCGGGGGTGGCCTGATCAGCCCCAGTACTTC. The chain employs TRBV20-1 and TRBJ2-5, with D maybe TRBD2 (6 bases). Germline V gene data show CDR1 as DFQATT and CDR2 as SNEGSKA (reference sequence). CDR3 length: 14 amino acids. V was shortened by 3 bases and J by 9 bases, with 20 bases between the two germline ends.

V usage is TRBV12-3 or TRBV12-4 and J usage is TRBJ1-1; D may be TRBD1 (5 bases). V shed 3 bases and J shed 7 bases, with 24 bases lying between them. The CDR3 covers 17 residues. CDR3 loop: CASSFGVGGTAYNEAFF. CDR3 nucleotide sequence: TGTGCCAGCAGTTTCGGCGTCGGCGGGACGGCCTACAATGAAGCTTTCTTT.

Ten or more counts support this clonotype. This sequence joins TRBV5-1 and TRBJ1-5, with TRBD1 as a possible D gene (5 bases). Trimming shortened V by 5 bases and J by 1 base, and 16 bases separated the two germline ends. The CDR3 is made up of 16 amino acids. Per germline, CDR1 SGHRS and CDR2 YFSETQ. The CDR3 DNA follows: TGCGCCAGCAGGGGCGGGTGGGAGGGGAGCAATCAGCCCCAGCATTTT. Its translation: CASRGGWEGSNQPQHF.

This rearrangement joins TRBV9 to TRBJ1-1, with 10 bases that match TRBD1. CDR1 and CDR2 (germline): SGDLS, YYNGEE. The length of the CDR3 is 17 residues. The V segment lost 4 bases and the J segment 2 bases; nucleotides outside the gene matches: 11. In nucleotides, the CDR3 is TGTGCCAGCAGCCCAGGACAGGGGGGGTCGGGAAACACTGAAGCTTTCTTT. Its protein product is CASSPGQGGSGNTEAFF.

This clonotype was counted at least ten times. V usage is TRBV28 and J usage is TRBJ2-5; 12 bases are a match to TRBD1. The length of the CDR3 is 16 residues. Germline V lookup: CDR1 MDHEN, CDR2 SYDVKM. The V gene end was trimmed by 6 bases and the J gene end by 3 bases; junction bases not matched to a gene: 8. CDR3 DNA: TGTGCCAGCAGACCCGCCGGGACAGGGGGCGAAGAGACCCAGTACTTC. Translating gives CASRPAGTGGEETQYF.

The genes are TRBV20-1 and TRBJ2-1; TRBD2 aligns across 15 bases. From germline, CDR1 is DFQATT and CDR2 SNEGSKA (reference sequence). The CDR3 extends over 18 amino acids. CDR3: CRPPGTSGRWCNYNEQFF. CDR3 bases: TGCAGGCCTCCCGGGACTAGCGGGAGGTGGTGCAACTACAATGAGCAGTTCTTC.

This chain links TRBV6-2 or TRBV6-3 with TRBJ2-1, with TRBD2 matching 8 bases. J was trimmed by 2 bases and V by 6 bases; bases with no gene match: 6. This CDR3 region has 15 residues. Germline-derived CDR1 and CDR2 are MNHEY and SVGEGT. This chain's CDR3 is CASSPGGDPYNEQFF. In nucleotides, the CDR3 is TGTGCCAGCAGCCCGGGGGGGGACCCCTACAATGAGCAGTTCTTC.

Many counts were recorded for this clonotype. V and J are TRBV12-3 or TRBV12-4 and TRBJ2-2; possible D gene TRBD1, 6 bases. V was trimmed by 1 base and J by 7 bases, leaving 10 bases between them. The CDR3 covers 14 residues. The CDR3 protein is CASSLEGVLGELFF. CDR3 DNA: TGTGCCAGCAGTTTAGAGGGGGTACTCGGGGAGCTGTTTTTT.

This clonotype came up a few times. The chain carries TRBV6-5 and TRBJ2-3; the D gene is possibly TRBD1 (5 bases). V was pared by 9 bases and J by 7 bases, with 14 bases between. The germline gives CDR1 MNHEY, CDR2 SVGAGI. This CDR3 contains 12 residues. CDR3 amino acids: CASLGVANTQYF. The DNA of the CDR3 is TGTGCCAGTTTAGGGGTGGCGAATACGCAGTATTTT.

The V call is TRBV2, the J call TRBJ1-4; D is unresolved. Germline assignment: CDR1 SNHLY and CDR2 FYNNEI. Deletions cut 6 bases from V and 3 bases from J, with 11 bases between. This CDR3 spans 14 amino acids. This CDR3 reads CASRGGTANEKLFF. CDR3 bases: TGTGCCAGCAGGGGCGGAACCGCTAATGAAAAACTGTTTTTT.

At least ten counts were recorded for this clonotype. V and J are TRBV5-1 and TRBJ1-6; D is undetermined. CDR1 and CDR2 (germline): SGHRS, YFSETQ. CDR3 length: 13 amino acids. V was cut by 0 bases and J by 7 bases, with 5 bases left in between. The CDR3 protein is CASSLESNSPLHF. For the CDR3, the DNA is TGCGCCAGCAGCTTGGAGTCGAATTCACCCCTCCACTTT.

Of note for this clonotype: A single base separates this from a much larger clone, so it may be a read error. The J gene is TRBJ1-1, the V gene TRBV30; D perhaps matches TRBD1 (5 bases). Germline values: CDR1 GTSNPN, CDR2 SVGIG (reference sequence). Trimming removed 1 base at V and 6 bases at J, with 6 bases between. The CDR3 sequence is 11 residues long. The CDR3 here is CAWSEQAEAFF. The CDR3 DNA is TGTGCCTGGAGTGAACAGGCTGAAGCTTTCTTT.

This clonotype was seen a handful of times. Possible read error: a much larger clone is one base away. This chain uses TRBV9 with TRBJ1-3; TRBD1 aligns across 7 bases. From germline, CDR1 is SGDLS and CDR2 YYNGEE. This CDR3 comprises 17 residues. CDR3 nucleotides: TGTGCCAGCAGCCCTAGGGGAGGCAGGGGGGCTGGAAACACCACATATTTT. It translates to CASSPRGGRGAGNTTYF. The variable domain in full, completed from reference TRBV9 and TRBJ1-3, reads DSGVTQTPKHLITATGQRVTLRCSPRSGDLSVYWYQQSLDQGLQFLIQYYNGEERAKGNILERFSAQQFPDLHSELNLSSLELGDSALYFCASSPRGGRGAGNTTYFGEGSWLTVV.

This chain links TRBV20-1 with TRBJ1-1; possible D gene TRBD1, 5 bases. Germline V gene sequence: CDR1 DFQATT, CDR2 SNEGSKA (reference sequence). CDR3 size: 9 residues. Trimming left V 3 bases short and J 10 bases short, with 6 bases between. The CDR3 nucleotides are TGCAGTGCTAGCGGGGGAGCTTTCTTT. Translation gives CSASGGAFF.

Concerning this clonotype: The conserved closing phenylalanine or tryptophan is absent in this CDR3, likely reflecting a read error. J is TRBJ1-1 and V is TRBV5-4; D not certain. The germline V gene has CDR1 SGHNT and CDR2 YYREEE (reference sequence). The CDR3 sequence is 15 residues long. Written as DNA, the CDR3 is TGTGCCAGTAGCTTGGCCCTATCTCCAGGAACTGAAGCTTTCTTG. This encodes CASSLALSPGTEAFL.